Here is one T cell receptor (beta chain) with its context. This entry is derived from a study of T cell responses to AZD1222 COVID-19 vaccine. Only in-frame clones appear in the TCRdb table, and some are missing; sequencing was by immunoSEQ multiplex PCR. This table holds 110,000 or so clones, roughly 88% found once. Germline values: CDR1 KGHSH, CDR2 LQKENI. Trimming shortened V by 2 bases and J by 6 bases, and 8 bases separated the two germline ends. The CDR3 sequence is 12 residues long. The sample here was peripheral blood, taken on day 0 of AZD1222 vaccination. This TCR came from an adult in good health. The chain couples TRBV18 to TRBJ2-7; D not certain. This CDR3 is CASSPRVFEQYF. The CDR3 DNA reads as TGTGCCAGCTCACCAAGGGTGTTCGAGCAGTACTTC.